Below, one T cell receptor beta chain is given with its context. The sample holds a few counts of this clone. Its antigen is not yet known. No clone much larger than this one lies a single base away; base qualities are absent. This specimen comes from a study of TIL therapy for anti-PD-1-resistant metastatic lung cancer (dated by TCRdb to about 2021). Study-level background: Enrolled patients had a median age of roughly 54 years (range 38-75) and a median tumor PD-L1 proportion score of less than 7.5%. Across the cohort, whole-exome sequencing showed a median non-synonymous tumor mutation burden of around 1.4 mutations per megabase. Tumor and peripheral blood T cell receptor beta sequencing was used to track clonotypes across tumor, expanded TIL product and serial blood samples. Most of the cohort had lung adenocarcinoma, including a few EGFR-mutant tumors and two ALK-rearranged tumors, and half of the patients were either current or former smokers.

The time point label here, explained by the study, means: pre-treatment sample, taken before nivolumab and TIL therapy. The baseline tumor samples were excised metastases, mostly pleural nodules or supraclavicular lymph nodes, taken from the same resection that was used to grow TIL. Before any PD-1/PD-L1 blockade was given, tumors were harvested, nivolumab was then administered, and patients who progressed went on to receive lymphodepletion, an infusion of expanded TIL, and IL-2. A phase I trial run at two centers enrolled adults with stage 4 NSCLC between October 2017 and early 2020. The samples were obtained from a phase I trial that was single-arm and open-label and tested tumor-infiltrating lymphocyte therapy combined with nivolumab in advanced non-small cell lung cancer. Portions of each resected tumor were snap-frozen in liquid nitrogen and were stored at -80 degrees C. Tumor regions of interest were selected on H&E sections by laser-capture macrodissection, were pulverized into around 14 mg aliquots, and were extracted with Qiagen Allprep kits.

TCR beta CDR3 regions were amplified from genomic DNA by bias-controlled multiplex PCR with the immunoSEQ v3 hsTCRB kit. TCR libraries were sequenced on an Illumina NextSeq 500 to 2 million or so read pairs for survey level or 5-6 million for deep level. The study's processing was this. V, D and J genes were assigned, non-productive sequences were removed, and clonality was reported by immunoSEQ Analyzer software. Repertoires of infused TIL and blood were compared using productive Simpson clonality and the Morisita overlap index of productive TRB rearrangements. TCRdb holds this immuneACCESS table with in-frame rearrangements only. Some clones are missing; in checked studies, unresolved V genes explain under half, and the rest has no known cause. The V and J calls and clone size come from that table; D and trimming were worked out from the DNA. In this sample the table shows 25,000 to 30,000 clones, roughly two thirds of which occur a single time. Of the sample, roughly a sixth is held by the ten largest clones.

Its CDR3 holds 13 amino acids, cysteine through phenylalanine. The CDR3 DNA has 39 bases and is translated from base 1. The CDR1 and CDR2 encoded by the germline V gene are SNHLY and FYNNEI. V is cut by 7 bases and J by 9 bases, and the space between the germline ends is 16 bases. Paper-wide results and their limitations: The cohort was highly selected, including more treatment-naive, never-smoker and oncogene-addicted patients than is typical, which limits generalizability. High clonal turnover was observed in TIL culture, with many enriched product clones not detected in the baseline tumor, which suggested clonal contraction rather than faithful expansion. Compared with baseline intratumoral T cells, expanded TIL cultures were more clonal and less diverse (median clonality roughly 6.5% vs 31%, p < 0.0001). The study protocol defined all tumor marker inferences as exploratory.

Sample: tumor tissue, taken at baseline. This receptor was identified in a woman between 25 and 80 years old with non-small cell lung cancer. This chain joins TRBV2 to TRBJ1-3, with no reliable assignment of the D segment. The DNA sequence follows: TGTGCCAGCACTGGATCCGCGGGCGGCACCATATATTTT. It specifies CASTGSAGGTIYF.